The T cell receptor beta chain described here comes from a study of blood T cell repertoires in COVID-19. Study background: Collection of acute and convalescent COVID-19 samples took place in the United States, Italy and Spain. In each case, the material was cDNA or gDNA derived from T cells, B-cell-depleted T cells, or PBMCs.

Trimming stripped 11 bases from V and 2 bases from J, with 15 bases between. The germline gives CDR1 MNHEY, CDR2 SVGAGI. The CDR3 sequence is 13 residues long. Per the authors' pipeline: Amplification of reference gene primers provided the estimated nucleated cell counts. Libraries were prepared by immunoSEQ multiplex PCR; TCRdb keeps only in-frame clonotypes and omits some of them. The V and J calls and clone size were taken over from that table, and D and trimming were inferred from the DNA. The table records approximately 150,000 clones, roughly 88% of them present only once. The V gene is TRBV6-5, the J gene TRBJ1-2; possible D gene TRBD1, 5 bases. The receptor was derived from a man between 60 and 70 years old with active or convalescent COVID-19. Sequenced: peripheral blood. DNA of the CDR3: TGTGCCGCAACCCTTTGGGGCAACTATGGCTACACCTTC. It specifies CAATLWGNYGYTF.